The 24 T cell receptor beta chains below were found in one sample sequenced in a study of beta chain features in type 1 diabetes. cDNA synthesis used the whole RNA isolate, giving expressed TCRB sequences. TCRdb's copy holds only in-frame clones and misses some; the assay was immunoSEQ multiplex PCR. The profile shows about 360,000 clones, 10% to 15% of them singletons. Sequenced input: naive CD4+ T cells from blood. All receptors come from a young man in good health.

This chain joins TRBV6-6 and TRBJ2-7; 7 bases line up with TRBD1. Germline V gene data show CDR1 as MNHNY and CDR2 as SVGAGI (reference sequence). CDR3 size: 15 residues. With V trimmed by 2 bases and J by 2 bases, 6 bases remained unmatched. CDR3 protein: CASSYDYRGTYEQYF. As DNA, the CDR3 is TGTGCCAGCAGTTACGATTACAGGGGAACCTACGAGCAGTACTTC.

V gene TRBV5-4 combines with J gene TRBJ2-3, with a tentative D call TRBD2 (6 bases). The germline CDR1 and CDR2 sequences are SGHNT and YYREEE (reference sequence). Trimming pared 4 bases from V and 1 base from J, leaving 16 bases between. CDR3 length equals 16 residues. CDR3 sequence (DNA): TGTGCCAGCAGCCGACTAGTTGGCGGGGGCACAGATACGCAGTATTTT. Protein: CASSRLVGGGTDTQYF.

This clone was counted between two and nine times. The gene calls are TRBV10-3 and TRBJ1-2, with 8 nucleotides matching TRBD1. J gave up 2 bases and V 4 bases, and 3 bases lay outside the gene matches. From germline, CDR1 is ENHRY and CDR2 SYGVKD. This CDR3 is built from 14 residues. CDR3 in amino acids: CAISGQGSNYGYTF. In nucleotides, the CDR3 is TGTGCCATCAGTGGACAGGGGTCGAACTATGGCTACACCTTC.

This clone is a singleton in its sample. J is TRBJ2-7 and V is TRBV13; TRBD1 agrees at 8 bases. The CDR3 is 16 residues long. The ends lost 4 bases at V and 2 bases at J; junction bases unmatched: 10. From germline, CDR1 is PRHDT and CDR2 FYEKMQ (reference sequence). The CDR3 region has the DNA TGTGCCAGCAGCTCGCTTAGGACAGGGAAACCCTACGAGCAGTACTTC. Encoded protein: CASSSLRTGKPYEQYF.

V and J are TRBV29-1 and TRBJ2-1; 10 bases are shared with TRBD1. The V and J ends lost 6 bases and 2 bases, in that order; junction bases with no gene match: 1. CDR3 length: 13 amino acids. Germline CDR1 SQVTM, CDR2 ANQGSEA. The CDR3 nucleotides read TGCAGCGTCGGACAGGGGGCCTACAATGAGCAGTTCTTC. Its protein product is CSVGQGAYNEQFF.

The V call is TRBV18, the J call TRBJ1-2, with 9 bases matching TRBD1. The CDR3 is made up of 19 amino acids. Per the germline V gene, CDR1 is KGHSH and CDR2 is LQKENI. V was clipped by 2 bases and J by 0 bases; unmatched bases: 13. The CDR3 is CASSPVGTGFLQANYGYTF. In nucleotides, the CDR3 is TGTGCCAGCTCACCAGTTGGGACAGGGTTTCTCCAAGCTAACTATGGCTACACCTTC.

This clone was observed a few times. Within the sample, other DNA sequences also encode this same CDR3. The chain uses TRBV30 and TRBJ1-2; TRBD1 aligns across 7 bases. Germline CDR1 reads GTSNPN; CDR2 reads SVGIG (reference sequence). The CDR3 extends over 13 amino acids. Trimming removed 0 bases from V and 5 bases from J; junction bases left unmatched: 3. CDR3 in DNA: TGTGCCTGGAGTGTCGGGACAGTTTATGGCTACACCTTC. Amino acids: CAWSVGTVYGYTF.

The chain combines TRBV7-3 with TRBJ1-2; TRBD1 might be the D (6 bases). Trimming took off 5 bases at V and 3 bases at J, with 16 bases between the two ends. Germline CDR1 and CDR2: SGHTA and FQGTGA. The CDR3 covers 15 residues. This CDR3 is CASSLTGGGYYGYTF. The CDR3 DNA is TGTGCCAGCAGCCTCACAGGTGGGGGCTACTATGGCTACACCTTC.

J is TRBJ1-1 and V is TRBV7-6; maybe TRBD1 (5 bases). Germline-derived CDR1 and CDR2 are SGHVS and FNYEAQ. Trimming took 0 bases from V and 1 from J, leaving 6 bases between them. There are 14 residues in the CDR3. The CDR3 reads CASSLAGQNTEAFF. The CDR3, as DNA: TGTGCCAGCAGCTTAGCGGGGCAGAACACTGAAGCTTTCTTT.

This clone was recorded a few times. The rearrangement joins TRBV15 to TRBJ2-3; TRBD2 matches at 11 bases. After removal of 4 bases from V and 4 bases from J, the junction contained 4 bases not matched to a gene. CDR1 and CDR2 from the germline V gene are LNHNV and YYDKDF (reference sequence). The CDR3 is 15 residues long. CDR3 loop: CATSMLAGGADTQYF. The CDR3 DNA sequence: TGTGCCACCAGCATGCTAGCGGGAGGTGCAGATACGCAGTATTTT. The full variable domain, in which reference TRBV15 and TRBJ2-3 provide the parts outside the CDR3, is DAMVIQNPRYQVTQFGKPVTLSCSQTLNHNVMYWYQQKSSQAPKLLFHYYDKDFNNEADTPDNFQSRRPNTSFCFLDIRSPGLGDTAMYLCATSMLAGGADTQYFGPGTRLTVL.

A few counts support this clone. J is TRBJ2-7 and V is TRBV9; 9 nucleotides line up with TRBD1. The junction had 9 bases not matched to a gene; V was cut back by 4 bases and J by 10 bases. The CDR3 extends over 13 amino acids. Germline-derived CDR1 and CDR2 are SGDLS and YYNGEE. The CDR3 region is CASSNPGTGNQYF. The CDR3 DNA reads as TGTGCCAGCAGCAACCCCGGGACAGGGAACCAGTACTTC. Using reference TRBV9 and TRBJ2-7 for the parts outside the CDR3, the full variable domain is DSGVTQTPKHLITATGQRVTLRCSPRSGDLSVYWYQQSLDQGLQFLIQYYNGEERAKGNILERFSAQQFPDLHSELNLSSLELGDSALYFCASSNPGTGNQYFGPGTRLTVT.

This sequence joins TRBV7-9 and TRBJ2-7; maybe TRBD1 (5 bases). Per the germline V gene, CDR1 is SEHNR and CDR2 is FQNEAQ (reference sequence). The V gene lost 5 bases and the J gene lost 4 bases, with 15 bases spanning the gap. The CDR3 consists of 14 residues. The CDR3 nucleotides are TGTGCCAGCAGCGTAACCCCCAGGGAATACGAGCAGTACTTC. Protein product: CASSVTPREYEQYF.

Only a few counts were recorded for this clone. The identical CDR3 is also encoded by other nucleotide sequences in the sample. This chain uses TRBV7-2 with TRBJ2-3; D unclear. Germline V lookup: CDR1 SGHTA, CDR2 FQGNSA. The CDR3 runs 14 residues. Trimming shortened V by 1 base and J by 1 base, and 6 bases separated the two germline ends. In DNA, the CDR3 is TGTGCCAGCAGCTTAGACCGGGGCACAGATACGCAGTATTTT. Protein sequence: CASSLDRGTDTQYF.

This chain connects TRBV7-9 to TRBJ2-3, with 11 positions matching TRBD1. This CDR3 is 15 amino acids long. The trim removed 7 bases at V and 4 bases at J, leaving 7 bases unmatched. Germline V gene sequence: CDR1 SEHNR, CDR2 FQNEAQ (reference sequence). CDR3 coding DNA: TGTGCCAGCATCGCCGGGACAGGGGGTCCAGATACGCAGTATTTT. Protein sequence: CASIAGTGGPDTQYF.

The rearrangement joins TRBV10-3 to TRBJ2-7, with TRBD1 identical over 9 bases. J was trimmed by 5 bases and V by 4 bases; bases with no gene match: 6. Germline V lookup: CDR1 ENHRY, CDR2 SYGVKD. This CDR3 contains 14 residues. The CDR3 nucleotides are TGTGCCATCAGTGGAAGACAGGGGGGGGACGAGCAGTACTTC. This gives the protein CAISGRQGGDEQYF.

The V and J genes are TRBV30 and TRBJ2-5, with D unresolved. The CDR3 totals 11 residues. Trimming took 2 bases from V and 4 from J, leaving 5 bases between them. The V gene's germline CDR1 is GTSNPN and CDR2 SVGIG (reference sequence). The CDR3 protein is CAWSRVETQYF. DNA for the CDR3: TGTGCCTGGAGTAGAGTAGAGACCCAGTACTTC.

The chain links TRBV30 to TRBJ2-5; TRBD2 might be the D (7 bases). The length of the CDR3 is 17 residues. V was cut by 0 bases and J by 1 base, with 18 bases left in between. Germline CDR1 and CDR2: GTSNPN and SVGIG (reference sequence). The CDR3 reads CAWSVRRTAGTQETQYF. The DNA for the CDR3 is TGTGCCTGGAGTGTACGAAGGACAGCGGGAACCCAAGAGACCCAGTACTTC.

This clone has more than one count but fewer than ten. DNA for the CDR3: TGTGCCAGCTCACCATTGAGGGGGGGAAGGACTGAAGCTTTCTTT. Protein sequence: CASSPLRGGRTEAFF. The chain employs TRBV18 and TRBJ1-1; weak D call: TRBD1 (6 bases). Trimming cost V 2 bases and J 5 bases, with 15 bases left between them. CDR1 KGHSH and CDR2 LQKENI come from the germline V gene. CDR3 length: 15 residues.

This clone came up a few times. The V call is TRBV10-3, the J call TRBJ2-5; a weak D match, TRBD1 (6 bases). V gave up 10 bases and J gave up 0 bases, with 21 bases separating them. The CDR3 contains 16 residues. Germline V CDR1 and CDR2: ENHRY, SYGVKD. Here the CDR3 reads CATKDGQGGNQETQYF. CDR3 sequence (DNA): TGTGCCACCAAGGACGGCCAAGGGGGTAACCAAGAGACCCAGTACTTC.

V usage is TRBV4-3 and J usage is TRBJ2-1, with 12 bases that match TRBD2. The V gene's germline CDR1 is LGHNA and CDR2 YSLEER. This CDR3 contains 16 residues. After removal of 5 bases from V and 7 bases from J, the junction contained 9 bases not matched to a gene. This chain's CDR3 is CASSYLAGGDGNEQFF. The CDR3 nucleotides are TGCGCCAGCAGCTACCTAGCGGGAGGGGATGGGAATGAGCAGTTCTTC.

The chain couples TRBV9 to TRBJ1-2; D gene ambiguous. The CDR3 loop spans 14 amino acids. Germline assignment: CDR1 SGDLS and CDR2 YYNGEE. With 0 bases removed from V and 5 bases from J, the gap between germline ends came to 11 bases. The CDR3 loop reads CASSVALGGYGYTF. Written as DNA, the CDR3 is TGTGCCAGCAGCGTAGCTCTCGGCGGGTATGGCTACACCTTC.

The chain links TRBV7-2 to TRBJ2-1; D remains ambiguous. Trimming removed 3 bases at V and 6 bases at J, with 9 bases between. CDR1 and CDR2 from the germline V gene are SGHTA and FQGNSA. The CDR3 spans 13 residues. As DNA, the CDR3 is TGTGCCAGCAGCTTGCGAGTGCCCAATGAGCAGTTCTTC. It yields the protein CASSLRVPNEQFF.

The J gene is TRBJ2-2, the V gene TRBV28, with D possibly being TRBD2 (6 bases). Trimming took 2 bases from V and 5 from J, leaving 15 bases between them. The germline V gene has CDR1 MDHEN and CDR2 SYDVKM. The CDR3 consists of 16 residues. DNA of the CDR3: TGTGCCAGCAGTTTACTGGGCAGGGCGGGGACCGGGGAGCTGTTTTTT. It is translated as CASSLLGRAGTGELFF.

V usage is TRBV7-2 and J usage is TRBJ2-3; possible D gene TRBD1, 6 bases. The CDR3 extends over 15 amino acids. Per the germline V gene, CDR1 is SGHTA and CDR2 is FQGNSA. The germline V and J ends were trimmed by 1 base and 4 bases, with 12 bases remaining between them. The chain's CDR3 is CASSLGDRLADTQYF. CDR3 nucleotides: TGTGCCAGCAGCTTAGGTGACAGGCTAGCAGATACGCAGTATTTT.